The 17 T cell receptor beta chains reported below all come from one sample, sequenced in a study of T cell repertoires in cytomegalovirus infection. TCRdb redid the calling of the reads with MiXCR, one entry per CDR3 protein. The data contain around 630,000 distinct CDR3 sequences, 20% to 25% of them seen just once; the ten biggest clones take up approximately 8.2%. Sequenced material: CD8+ T cells from PBMCs. These receptors originate from a human donor in good health (CMV status not recorded). Some clones in this sample may be carry-over from other donors' samples.

The chain uses TRBV6-2 or TRBV6-3 and TRBJ2-5; D could derive from TRBD1 or TRBD2 (5 bases each). There are 15 residues in the CDR3. V was shortened by 2 bases and J by 5 bases, with 15 bases between the two germline ends. Germline CDR1 MNHEY, CDR2 SVGEGT. CDR3 loop: CASSYEGGARETQYF. DNA of the CDR3: TGTGCCAGCAGTTACGAGGGTGGGGCGAGGGAGACCCAGTACTTC.

This clonotype was detected only once. The chain links TRBV29-1 to TRBJ2-1; TRBD1 aligns across 7 bases. The CDR3 covers 14 residues. Germline CDR1 reads SQVTM; CDR2 reads ANQGSEA. The junction had 3 bases not matched to a gene; V was cut back by 4 bases and J by 0 bases. The CDR3 sequence is CSVVGDSSYNEQFF. In DNA form, the CDR3 reads TGCAGCGTTGTGGGGGACAGCTCCTACAATGAGCAGTTCTTC.

For this clonotype: A read error is possible here, since a much larger clone lies one base away. The chain recombines TRBV7-2 with TRBJ1-1; no clear D gene. Germline CDR1 reads SGHTA; CDR2 reads FQGNSA. The CDR3 length is 12 residues. The chain's CDR3 is CASNLWDTEAFF. The CDR3 DNA follows: TGTGCCAGCAACTTATGGGACACTGAAGCTTTCTTT.

This clonotype was counted ten times or more. The chain recombines TRBV7-2 with TRBJ1-4, with 7 nucleotides matching TRBD1. The CDR3 sequence is 19 residues long. V shed 7 bases, J shed 1 base, and the junction held 18 bases outside the gene matches. Germline V gene sequence: CDR1 SGHTA, CDR2 FQGNSA. The CDR3 sequence: CASTPGGQAIKRTNEKLFF. In nucleotides, the CDR3 is TGTGCCAGCACCCCCGGAGGACAGGCAATTAAAAGAACTAATGAAAAACTGTTTTTT.

This clonotype was counted only a few times. J is TRBJ2-1 and V is TRBV4-1, with a possible D match to TRBD1 (5 bases). The V and J ends lost 0 bases and 10 bases respectively, with 13 bases between them. Germline assignment: CDR1 MGHRA and CDR2 YSYEKL. The CDR3 loop spans 14 amino acids. The CDR3 DNA is TGCGCCAGCAGCCAAGATCGCGGTTGGGGCGAGCAGTTCTTC. This encodes CASSQDRGWGEQFF.

This clonotype was observed a handful of times. The rearrangement joins TRBV29-1 to TRBJ2-7, with a possible D match to TRBD2 (7 bases). The CDR3 sequence is 14 residues long. Germline V lookup: CDR1 SQVTM, CDR2 ANQGSEA. The V end was cut by 3 bases, the J end by 5 bases, with 17 bases between. The CDR3, as DNA: TGCAGCGTTGATGGGGGGGGCCTGAGCCACGAGCAGTACTTC. It codes for CSVDGGGLSHEQYF.

A remark on this clonotype: This may be a read error: a much more frequent sequence differs by one nucleotide. The V and J genes are TRBV7-2 and TRBJ2-1; 8 nucleotides align to TRBD2. Germline-derived CDR1 and CDR2 are SGHTA and FQGNSA. The CDR3 extends over 16 amino acids. In DNA, the CDR3 is TGTGCCAGCACCCCACAGCCCCCGCCGGGGGGGAATGAGCAGTTGTTC. Encoded protein: CASTPQPPPGGNEQLF.

This clonotype showed up many times. This chain connects TRBV7-9 to TRBJ2-3; 8 bases are shared with TRBD1. With 5 bases clipped from V and 3 bases from J, the junction kept 10 bases outside the gene matches. The CDR3 spans 16 residues. The germline gives CDR1 SEHNR, CDR2 FQNEAQ (reference sequence). The CDR3 nucleotides are TGTGCCAGCAGCCTACCTCCAGGGGGCGAGACAGATACGCAGTATTTT. It is translated as CASSLPPGGETDTQYF.

The chain links TRBV25-1 to TRBJ2-7; D might be TRBD1 (6 bases). The length of the CDR3 is 12 residues. CDR1 and CDR2 (germline): MGHDK, SYGVNS. Trimming cost V 4 bases and J 4 bases, with 8 bases left between them. The CDR3 sequence: CASSGTVYEQYF. As DNA, the CDR3 is TGTGCCAGCAGTGGGACAGTGTACGAGCAGTACTTC.

This clonotype showed up many times. The rearrangement links TRBV2 to TRBJ2-1, with TRBD2 matching over 12 bases. V gave up 6 bases and J gave up 1 base; unmatched junction bases: 7. CDR3 size: 17 residues. CDR1 and CDR2 from the germline V gene are SNHLY and FYNNEI. CDR3 nucleotides: TGTGCCAGCAGAAATGGACTAGCGGGGCCTTCCTACAATGAGCAGTTCTTC. Protein product: CASRNGLAGPSYNEQFF.

The J gene is TRBJ1-1, the V gene TRBV5-6; no firm D call. There are 14 residues in the CDR3. Trimming cost V 4 bases and J 1 base, with 11 bases left between them. The germline V gene encodes CDR1 SGHDT and CDR2 YYEEEE. CDR3 amino acids: CASSPTQTNTEAFF. CDR3 DNA sequence: TGTGCCAGCAGCCCTACCCAAACGAACACTGAAGCTTTCTTT.

The chain combines TRBV7-3 with TRBJ1-4; D not certain. With 7 bases removed from V and 5 bases from J, the gap between germline ends came to 14 bases. Per germline, CDR1 SGHTA and CDR2 FQGTGA. The CDR3 has 14 amino acids. The CDR3 DNA reads TGTGCCAGCACCCGGGTCTCCACGAATGAAAAACTGTTTTTT. This gives the protein CASTRVSTNEKLFF.

For this clonotype: The CDR3 does not end in the conserved phenylalanine or tryptophan, so this is likely a read error. The chain uses TRBV29-1 and TRBJ2-1; 7 bases line up with TRBD1. CDR3 length equals 17 residues. Germline V CDR1 and CDR2: SQVTM, ANQGSEA. J lost 5 bases, V lost 3 bases, and 16 bases had no gene match. CDR3 nucleotide sequence: TGCAGCGTTGATCGGACAGGTTTATTGGGTCACAACAATGAGCAGTTCTCC. Its translation: CSVDRTGLLGHNNEQFS.

J is TRBJ2-7 and V is TRBV2, with 12 bases identical to TRBD2. The ends lost 10 bases at V and 2 bases at J; junction bases unmatched: 6. The CDR3 is 14 amino acids. Germline V lookup: CDR1 SNHLY, CDR2 FYNNEI. The CDR3 region is CAKGLAGLAYEQYF. CDR3 nucleotides: TGTGCCAAGGGACTAGCGGGTCTGGCCTACGAGCAGTACTTC.

This clonotype turned up a few times. The rearrangement joins TRBV7-9 to TRBJ2-6, with D unresolved. The germline V and J ends were trimmed by 11 bases and 2 bases, with 19 bases remaining between them. Germline CDR1 reads SEHNR; CDR2 reads FQNEAQ (reference sequence). The CDR3 sequence is 16 residues long. For the CDR3, the DNA is TGTGCCCCCGTTACCCCACGGCAAGCTGGGGCCAACGTCCTGACTTTC. This encodes CAPVTPRQAGANVLTF.

The chain employs TRBV6-5 and TRBJ2-1, with 8 nucleotides matching TRBD1. The CDR3 covers 14 residues. The V and J ends lost 4 bases and 8 bases, in that order; junction bases with no gene match: 7. Germline CDR1 and CDR2: MNHEY and SVGAGI. CDR3 residues: CASSSWDRRHEQFF. The CDR3 nucleotides read TGTGCCAGCAGTTCTTGGGACAGGCGACATGAGCAGTTCTTC.

V and J are TRBV28 and TRBJ2-7; 10 nucleotides match TRBD1. The CDR3 spans 16 residues. V gave up 2 bases and J gave up 2 bases; unmatched junction bases: 6. CDR1 is MDHEN and CDR2 is SYDVKM in the germline V gene. The DNA for the CDR3 is TGTGCCAGCAGTTTAGAACCGGGACAGGGGACCTACGAGCAGTACGTC. Translated: CASSLEPGQGTYEQYV.